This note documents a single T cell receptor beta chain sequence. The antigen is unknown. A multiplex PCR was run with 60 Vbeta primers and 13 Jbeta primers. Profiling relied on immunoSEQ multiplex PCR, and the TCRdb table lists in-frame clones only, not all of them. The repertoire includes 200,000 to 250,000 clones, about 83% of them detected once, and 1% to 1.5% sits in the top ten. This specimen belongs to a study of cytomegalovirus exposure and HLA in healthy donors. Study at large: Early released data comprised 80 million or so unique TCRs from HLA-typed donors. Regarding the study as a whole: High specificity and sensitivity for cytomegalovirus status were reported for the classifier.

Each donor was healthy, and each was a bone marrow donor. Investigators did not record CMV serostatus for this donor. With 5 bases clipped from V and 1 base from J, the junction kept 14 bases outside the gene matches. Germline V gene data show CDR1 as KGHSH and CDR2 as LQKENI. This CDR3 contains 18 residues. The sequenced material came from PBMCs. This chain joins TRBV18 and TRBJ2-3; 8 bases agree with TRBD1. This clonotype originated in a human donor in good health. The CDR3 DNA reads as TGTGCCAGCTCATCCGGCCCGCCAGGGGGCGTTCGCACAGATACGCAGTATTTT. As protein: CASSSGPPGGVRTDTQYF. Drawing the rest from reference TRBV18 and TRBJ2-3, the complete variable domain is NAGVMQNPRHLVRRRGQEARLRCSPMKGHSHVYWYRQLPEEGLKFMVYLQKENIIDESGMPKERFSAEFPKEGPSILRIQQVVRGDSAAYFCASSSGPPGGVRTDTQYFGPGTRLTVL.